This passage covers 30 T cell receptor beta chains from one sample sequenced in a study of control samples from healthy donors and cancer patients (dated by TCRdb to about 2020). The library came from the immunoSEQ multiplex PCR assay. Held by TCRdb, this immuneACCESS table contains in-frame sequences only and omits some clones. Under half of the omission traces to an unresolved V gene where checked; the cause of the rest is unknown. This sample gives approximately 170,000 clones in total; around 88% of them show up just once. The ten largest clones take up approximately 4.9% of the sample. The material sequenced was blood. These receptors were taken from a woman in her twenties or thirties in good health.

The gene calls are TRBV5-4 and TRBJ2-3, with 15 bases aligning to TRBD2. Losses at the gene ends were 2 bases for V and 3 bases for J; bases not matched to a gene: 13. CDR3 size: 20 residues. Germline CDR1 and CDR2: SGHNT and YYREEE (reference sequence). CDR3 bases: TGTGCCAGCAGCTTCGGACTAGCGGGGGGGCCCGGCCTGGTTACAGATACGCAGTATTTT. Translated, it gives CASSFGLAGGPGLVTDTQYF.

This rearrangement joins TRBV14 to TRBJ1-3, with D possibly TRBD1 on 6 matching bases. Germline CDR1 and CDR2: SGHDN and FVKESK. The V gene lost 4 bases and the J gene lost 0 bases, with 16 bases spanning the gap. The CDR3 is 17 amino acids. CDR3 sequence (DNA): TGTGCCAGCAGCCGAGGGGGGACTGCCTCCTCTGGAAACACCATATATTTT. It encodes CASSRGGTASSGNTIYF.

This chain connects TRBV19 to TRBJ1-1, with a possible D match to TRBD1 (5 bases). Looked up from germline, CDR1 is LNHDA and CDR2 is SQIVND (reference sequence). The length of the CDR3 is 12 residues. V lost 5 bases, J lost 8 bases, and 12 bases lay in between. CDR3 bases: TGTGCCAGTAGTCCACCGGGGCCCGAAGCTTTCTTT. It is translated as CASSPPGPEAFF.

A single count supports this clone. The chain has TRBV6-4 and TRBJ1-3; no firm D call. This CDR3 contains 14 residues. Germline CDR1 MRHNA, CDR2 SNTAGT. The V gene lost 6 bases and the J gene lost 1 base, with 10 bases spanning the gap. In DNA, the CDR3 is TGTGCCAGCAGCGTTGGGAGATCTGGAAACACCATATATTTT. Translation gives CASSVGRSGNTIYF.

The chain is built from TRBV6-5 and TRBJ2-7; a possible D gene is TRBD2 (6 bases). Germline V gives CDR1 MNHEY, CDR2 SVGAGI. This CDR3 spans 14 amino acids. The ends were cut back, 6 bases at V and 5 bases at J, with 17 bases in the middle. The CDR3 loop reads CASRGGREAHEQYF. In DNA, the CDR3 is TGTGCCAGCAGGGGGGGACGGGAAGCCCACGAGCAGTACTTC.

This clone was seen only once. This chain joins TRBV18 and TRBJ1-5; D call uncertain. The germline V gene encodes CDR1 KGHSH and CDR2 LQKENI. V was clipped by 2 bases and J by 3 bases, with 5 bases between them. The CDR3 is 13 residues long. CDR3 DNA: TGTGCCAGCTCACCAACAGCCAATCAGCCCCAGCATTTT. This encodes CASSPTANQPQHF.

CDR3 in DNA: TGCGCCAGCAGCCAAGATGGGCAGGGAGGTGGCTACACCTTC. Protein product: CASSQDGQGGGYTF. This chain uses TRBV4-1 with TRBJ1-2; D might be TRBD1 (5 bases). The CDR3 is 14 amino acids. Germline-derived CDR1 and CDR2 are MGHRA and YSYEKL. With 0 bases removed from V and 7 bases from J, the gap between germline ends came to 12 bases.

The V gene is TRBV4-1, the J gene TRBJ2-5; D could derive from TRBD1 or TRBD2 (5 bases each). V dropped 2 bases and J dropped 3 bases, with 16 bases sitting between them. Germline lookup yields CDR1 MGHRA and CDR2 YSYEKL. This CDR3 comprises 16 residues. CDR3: CASSQYLRDGEETQYF. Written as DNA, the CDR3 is TGCGCCAGCAGCCAATACCTCCGGGACGGCGAAGAGACCCAGTACTTC.

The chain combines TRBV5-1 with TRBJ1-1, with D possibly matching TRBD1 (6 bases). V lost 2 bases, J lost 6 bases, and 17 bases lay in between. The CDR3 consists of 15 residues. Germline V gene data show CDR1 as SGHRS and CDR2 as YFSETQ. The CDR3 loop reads CASSFNGQYGSEAFF. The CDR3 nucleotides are TGCGCCAGCAGCTTTAATGGACAGTACGGCTCTGAAGCTTTCTTT. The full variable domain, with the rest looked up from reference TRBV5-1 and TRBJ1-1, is KAGVTQTPRYLIKTRGQQVTLSCSPISGHRSVSWYQQTPGQGLQFLFEYFSETQRNKGNFPGRFSGRQFSNSRSEMNVSTLELGDSALYLCASSFNGQYGSEAFFGQGTRLTVV.

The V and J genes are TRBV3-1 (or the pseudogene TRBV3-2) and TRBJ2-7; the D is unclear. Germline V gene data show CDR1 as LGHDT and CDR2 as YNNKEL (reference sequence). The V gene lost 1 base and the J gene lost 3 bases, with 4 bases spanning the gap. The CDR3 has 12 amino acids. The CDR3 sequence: CASSQGSYEQYV. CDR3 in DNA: TGTGCCAGCAGCCAAGGTAGCTACGAGCAGTACGTC.

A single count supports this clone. The CDR3 DNA reads as TGCGCCAGCAGGGTCGGGAGCTCCTATAATTCACCCCTCCACTTT. Protein: CASRVGSSYNSPLHF. The chain recombines TRBV5-1 with TRBJ1-6, with no clear D. CDR1 and CDR2 (germline): SGHRS, YFSETQ. This CDR3 comprises 15 residues. The V end was cut by 5 bases, the J end by 0 bases, with 9 bases between.

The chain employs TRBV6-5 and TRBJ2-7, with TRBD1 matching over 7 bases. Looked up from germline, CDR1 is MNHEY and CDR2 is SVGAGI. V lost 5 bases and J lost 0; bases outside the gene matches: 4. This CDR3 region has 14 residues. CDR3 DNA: TGTGCCAGCAGTCCGACAGGGTCCTCCTACGAGCAGTACTTC. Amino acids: CASSPTGSSYEQYF.

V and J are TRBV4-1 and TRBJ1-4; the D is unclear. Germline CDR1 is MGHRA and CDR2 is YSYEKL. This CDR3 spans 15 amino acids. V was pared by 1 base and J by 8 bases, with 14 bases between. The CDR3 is CASSQADNGLEKLFF. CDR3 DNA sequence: TGCGCCAGCAGCCAAGCCGACAACGGTCTGGAAAAACTGTTTTTT.

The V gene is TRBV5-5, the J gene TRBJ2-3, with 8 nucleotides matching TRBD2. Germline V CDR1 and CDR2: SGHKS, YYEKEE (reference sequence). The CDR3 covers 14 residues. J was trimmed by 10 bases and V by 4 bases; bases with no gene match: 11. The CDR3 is CASSPDGAGASQYF. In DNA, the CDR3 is TGTGCCAGCAGCCCGGACGGAGCGGGAGCATCGCAGTATTTT.

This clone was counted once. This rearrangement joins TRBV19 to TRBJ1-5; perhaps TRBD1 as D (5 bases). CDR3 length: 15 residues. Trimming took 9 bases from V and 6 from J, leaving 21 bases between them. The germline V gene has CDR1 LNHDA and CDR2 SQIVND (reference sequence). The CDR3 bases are TGTGCCAGCACCCAGGCGACAGTCTCGAGTCAGCCCCAGCATTTT. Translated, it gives CASTQATVSSQPQHF.

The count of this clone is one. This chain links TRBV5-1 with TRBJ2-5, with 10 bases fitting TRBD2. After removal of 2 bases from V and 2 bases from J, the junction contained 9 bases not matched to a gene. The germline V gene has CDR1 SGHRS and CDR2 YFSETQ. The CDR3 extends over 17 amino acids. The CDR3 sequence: CASSFQPSGGLQETQYF. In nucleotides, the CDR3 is TGCGCCAGCAGCTTTCAGCCTAGCGGGGGTCTACAAGAGACCCAGTACTTC.

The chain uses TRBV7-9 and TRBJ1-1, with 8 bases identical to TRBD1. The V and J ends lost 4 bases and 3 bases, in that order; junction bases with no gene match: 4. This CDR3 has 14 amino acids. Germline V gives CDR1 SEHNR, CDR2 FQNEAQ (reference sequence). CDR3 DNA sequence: TGTGCCAGCAGCTACAGGGGGTCTGACACTGAAGCTTTCTTT. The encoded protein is CASSYRGSDTEAFF.

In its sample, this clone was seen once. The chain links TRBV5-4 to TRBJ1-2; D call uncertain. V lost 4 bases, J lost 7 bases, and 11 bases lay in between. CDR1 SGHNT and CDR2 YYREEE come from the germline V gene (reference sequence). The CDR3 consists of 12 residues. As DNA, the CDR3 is TGTGCCAGCAGCCCCAACGGAGGTGGCTACACCTTC. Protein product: CASSPNGGGYTF.

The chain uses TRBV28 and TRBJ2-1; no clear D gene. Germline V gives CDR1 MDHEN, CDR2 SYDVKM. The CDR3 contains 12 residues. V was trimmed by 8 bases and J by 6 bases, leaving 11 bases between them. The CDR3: CASLGTSNEQFF. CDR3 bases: TGTGCCAGCCTTGGTACTTCCAATGAGCAGTTCTTC.

The CDR3 reads CASSSGGLETQYF. The CDR3 coding sequence is TGTGCCAGCTCCTCGGGGGGTTTAGAGACCCAGTACTTC. The chain recombines TRBV28 with TRBJ2-5; 7 positions match TRBD2. This CDR3 contains 13 residues. Trimming cost V 8 bases and J 4 bases; bases outside gene matches: 7. Germline CDR1 MDHEN, CDR2 SYDVKM.

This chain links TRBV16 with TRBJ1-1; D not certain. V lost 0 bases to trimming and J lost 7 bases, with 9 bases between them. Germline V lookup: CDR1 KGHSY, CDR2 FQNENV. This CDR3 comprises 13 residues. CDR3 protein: CASSQSTNGEAFF. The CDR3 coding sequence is TGTGCCAGCAGCCAATCCACTAATGGTGAAGCTTTCTTT.

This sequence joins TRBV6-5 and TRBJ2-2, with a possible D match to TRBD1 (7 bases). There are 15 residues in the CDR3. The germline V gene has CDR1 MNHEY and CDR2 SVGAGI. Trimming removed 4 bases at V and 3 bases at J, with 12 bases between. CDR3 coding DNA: TGTGCCAGCAGTTCAGGGGGGACGGACACCGGGGAGCTGTTTTTT. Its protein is CASSSGGTDTGELFF.

Written as DNA, the CDR3 is TGTGCCACCAGTGATCTTAGCGAGGGTTATGAGCAGTTCTTC. This gives the protein CATSDLSEGYEQFF. V is TRBV24-1 and J is TRBJ2-1; D perhaps matches TRBD2 (5 bases). Germline V gene lookup returns CDR1 KGHDR and CDR2 SFDVKD. The CDR3 length is 14 residues. V was shortened by 3 bases and J by 8 bases, with 13 bases between the two germline ends.

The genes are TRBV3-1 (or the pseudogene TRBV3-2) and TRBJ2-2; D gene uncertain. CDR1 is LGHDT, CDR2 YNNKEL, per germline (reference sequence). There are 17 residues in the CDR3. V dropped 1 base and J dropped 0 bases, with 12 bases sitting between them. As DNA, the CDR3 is TGTGCCAGCAGCCAAGCTTCGGGTGGGTCGAACACCGGGGAGCTGTTTTTT. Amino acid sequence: CASSQASGGSNTGELFF.

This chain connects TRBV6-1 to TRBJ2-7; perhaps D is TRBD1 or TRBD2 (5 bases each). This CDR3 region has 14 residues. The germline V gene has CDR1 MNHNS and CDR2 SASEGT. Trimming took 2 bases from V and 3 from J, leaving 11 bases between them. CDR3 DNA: TGTGCCAGCAGTGAACCGGGAAGGGGCTACGAGCAGTACGTC. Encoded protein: CASSEPGRGYEQYV.

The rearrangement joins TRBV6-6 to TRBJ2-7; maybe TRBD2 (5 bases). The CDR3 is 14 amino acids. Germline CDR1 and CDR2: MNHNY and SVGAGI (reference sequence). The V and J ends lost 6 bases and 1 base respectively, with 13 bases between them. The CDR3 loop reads CASSPGMGSYEQYF. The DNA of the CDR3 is TGTGCCAGCAGCCCGGGGATGGGATCCTACGAGCAGTACTTC.

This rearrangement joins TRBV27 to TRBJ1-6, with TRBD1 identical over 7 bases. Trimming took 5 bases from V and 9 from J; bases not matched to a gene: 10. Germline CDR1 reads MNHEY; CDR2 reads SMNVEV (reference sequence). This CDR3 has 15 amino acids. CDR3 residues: CASSPNDRAGSPLHF. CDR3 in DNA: TGTGCCAGCAGTCCAAACGACAGGGCAGGTTCACCCCTCCACTTT.

This chain's CDR3 is CASSLLSTSGNTIYF. CDR3 coding DNA: TGTGCCAGCAGCTTATTATCGACCTCTGGAAACACCATATATTTT. The chain is built from TRBV5-5 and TRBJ1-3; D remains ambiguous. In germline, CDR1 is SGHKS, CDR2 YYEKEE (reference sequence). Trimming pared 2 bases from V and 0 bases from J, leaving 9 bases between. The CDR3 has 15 amino acids.

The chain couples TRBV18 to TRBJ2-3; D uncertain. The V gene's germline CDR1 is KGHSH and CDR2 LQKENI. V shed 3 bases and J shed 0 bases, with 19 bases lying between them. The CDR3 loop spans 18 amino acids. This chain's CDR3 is CASSPLQNTYASTDTQYF. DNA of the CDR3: TGTGCCAGCTCACCTCTACAGAACACCTATGCTAGCACAGATACGCAGTATTTT.

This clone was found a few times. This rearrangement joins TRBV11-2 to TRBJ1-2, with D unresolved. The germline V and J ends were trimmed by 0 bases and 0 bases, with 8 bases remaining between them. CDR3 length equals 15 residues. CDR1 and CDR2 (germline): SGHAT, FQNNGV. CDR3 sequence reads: CASSLDRQSNYGYTF. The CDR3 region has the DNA TGTGCCAGCAGCTTAGATCGACAATCTAACTATGGCTACACCTTC.